This T cell receptor (beta chain) emerged from a study of T cell responses to AZD1222 COVID-19 vaccine. Concerning this clone itself: Its antigen is as yet unknown.

Data came from immunoSEQ multiplex PCR; TCRdb stores just in-frame clones and leaves some out. The sample consists of approximately 26,000 clones, about 90% of them appearing once. General observations from the study: Vaccine-associated CD4 TCRs spanned spike, dominant at 160-218 and 743-854.

Germline values: CDR1 MNHEY, CDR2 SVGAGI. V gave up 4 bases and J gave up 4 bases, with 13 bases separating them. This CDR3 has 14 residues. The J gene is TRBJ1-2, the V gene TRBV6-5, with no clear D. Specimen: peripheral blood, collected 28 days after the second AZD1222 dose. This TCR came from an adult who received the AZD1222 COVID-19 vaccine. The CDR3 region is CASSSSGNSYGYTF. In DNA, the CDR3 is TGTGCCAGCAGTTCATCCGGGAACAGCTATGGCTACACCTTC.